The present T cell receptor beta chain was sequenced within a study of control samples from healthy donors and cancer patients. CDR1 is DFQATT, CDR2 SNEGSKA, per germline (reference sequence). Between the trimmed V and J ends, which lost 8 bases and 2 bases, there was a span of 7 bases. The CDR3 loop spans 11 amino acids. The repertoire was sequenced with immunoSEQ multiplex PCR; TCRdb's copy has only in-frame clones and lacks some. Among some 150,000 clones listed, roughly 94% were seen once. The clonotype was recovered from a man between 35 and 55 years old in good health. The chain uses TRBV20-1 and TRBJ1-3; D ambiguous. Sequenced input: blood. The CDR3 region has the DNA TGCAGTCCCATTGCTGGAAACACCATATATTTT. Translating it yields CSPIAGNTIYF.